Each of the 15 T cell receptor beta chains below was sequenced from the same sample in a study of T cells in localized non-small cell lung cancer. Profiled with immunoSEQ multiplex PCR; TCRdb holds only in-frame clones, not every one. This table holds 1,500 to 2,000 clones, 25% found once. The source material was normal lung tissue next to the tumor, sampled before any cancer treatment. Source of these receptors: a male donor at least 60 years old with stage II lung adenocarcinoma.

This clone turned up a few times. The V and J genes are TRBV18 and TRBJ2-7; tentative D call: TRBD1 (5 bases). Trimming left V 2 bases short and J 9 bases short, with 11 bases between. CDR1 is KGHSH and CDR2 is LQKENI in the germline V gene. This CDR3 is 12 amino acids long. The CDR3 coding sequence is TGTGCCAGCTCACCAGACAGCTTAGCGCAGTACTTC. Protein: CASSPDSLAQYF.

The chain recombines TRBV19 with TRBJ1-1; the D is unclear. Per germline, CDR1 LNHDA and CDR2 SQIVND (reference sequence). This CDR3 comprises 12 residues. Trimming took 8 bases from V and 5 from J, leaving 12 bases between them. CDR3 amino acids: CASLDKRTEAFF. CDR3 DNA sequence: TGTGCCAGTCTTGACAAGAGAACTGAAGCTTTCTTT.

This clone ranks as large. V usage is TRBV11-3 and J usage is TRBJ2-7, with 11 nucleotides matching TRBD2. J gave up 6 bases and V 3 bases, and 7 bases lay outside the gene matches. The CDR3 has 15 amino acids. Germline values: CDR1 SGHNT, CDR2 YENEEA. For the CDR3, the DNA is TGTGCCAGCAGCTTTACTAGCGGGGGCCGGGTCGAGCAGTACTTC. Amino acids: CASSFTSGGRVEQYF.

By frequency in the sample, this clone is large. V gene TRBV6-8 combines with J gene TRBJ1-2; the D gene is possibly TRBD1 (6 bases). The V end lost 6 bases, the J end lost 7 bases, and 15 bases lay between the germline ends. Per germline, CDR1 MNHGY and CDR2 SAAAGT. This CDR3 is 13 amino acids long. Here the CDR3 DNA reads TGTGCCAGCAGAGAGGCGTCAGGGGTTGGCTACACCTTC. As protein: CASREASGVGYTF.

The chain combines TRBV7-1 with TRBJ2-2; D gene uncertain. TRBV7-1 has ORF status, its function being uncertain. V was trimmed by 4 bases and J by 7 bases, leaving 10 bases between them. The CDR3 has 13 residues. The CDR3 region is CASSLSESGELFF. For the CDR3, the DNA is TGTGCCAGCAGCTTAAGTGAGAGCGGGGAGCTGTTTTTT.

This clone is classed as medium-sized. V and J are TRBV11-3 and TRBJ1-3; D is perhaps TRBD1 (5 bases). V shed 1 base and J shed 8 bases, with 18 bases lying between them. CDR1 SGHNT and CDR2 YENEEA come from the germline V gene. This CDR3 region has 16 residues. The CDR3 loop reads CASSLVSQAPGDTIYF. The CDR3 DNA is TGTGCCAGCAGCTTAGTCTCACAGGCTCCCGGGGACACCATATATTTT.

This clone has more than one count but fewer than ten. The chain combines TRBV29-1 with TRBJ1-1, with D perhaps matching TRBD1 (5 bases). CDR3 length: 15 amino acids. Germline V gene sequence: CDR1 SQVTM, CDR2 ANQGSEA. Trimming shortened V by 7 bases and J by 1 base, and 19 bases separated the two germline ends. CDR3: CSAKGLEIRNTEAFF. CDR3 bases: TGCAGCGCTAAGGGACTCGAGATTAGGAACACTGAAGCTTTCTTT.

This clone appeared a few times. DNA for the CDR3: TGTGCTAGTGGTCCCATCTCTGAGCAGTTCTTC. Translated, it gives CASGPISEQFF. The chain is built from TRBV12-5 and TRBJ2-1; D is ambiguous. Trimming took 5 bases from V and 9 from J, leaving 8 bases between them. This CDR3 has 11 residues. Germline CDR1 is LGHNT and CDR2 is FRNRAP.

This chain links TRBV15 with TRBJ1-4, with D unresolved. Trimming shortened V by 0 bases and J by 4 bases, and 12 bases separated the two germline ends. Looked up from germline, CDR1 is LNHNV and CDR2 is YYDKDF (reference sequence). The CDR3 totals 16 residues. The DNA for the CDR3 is TGTGCCACCAGCAGAGATTCAGGCCAGTTTAATGAAAAACTGTTTTTT. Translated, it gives CATSRDSGQFNEKLFF.

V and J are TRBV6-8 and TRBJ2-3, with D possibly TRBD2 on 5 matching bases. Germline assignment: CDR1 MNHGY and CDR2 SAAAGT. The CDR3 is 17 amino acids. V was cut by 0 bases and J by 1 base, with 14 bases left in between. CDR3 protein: CASSYSTRGYRTDTQYF. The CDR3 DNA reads TGTGCCAGCAGTTACTCGACCCGGGGTTATCGCACAGATACGCAGTATTTT.

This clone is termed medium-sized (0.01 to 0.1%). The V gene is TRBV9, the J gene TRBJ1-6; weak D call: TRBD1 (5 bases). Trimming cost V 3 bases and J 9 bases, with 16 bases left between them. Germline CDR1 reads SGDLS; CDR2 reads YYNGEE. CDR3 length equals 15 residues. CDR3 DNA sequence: TGTGCCAGCAGCGAGGAGGGGAGATATGGTTCACCCCTCCACTTT. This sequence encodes CASSEEGRYGSPLHF.

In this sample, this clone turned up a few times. CDR3: CASSIAPDRGTAFF. CDR3 sequence (DNA): TGTGCCAGTAGTATTGCCCCCGACAGGGGTACTGCTTTCTTT. The chain carries TRBV19 and TRBJ1-1; 8 bases align to TRBD1. V gave up 3 bases and J gave up 11 bases; unmatched junction bases: 11. Germline values: CDR1 LNHDA, CDR2 SQIVND (reference sequence). This CDR3 has 14 amino acids.

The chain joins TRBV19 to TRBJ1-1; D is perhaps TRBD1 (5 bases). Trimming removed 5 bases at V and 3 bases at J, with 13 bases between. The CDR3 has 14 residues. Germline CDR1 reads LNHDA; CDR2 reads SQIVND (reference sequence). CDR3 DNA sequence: TGTGCCAGTAGTCCCAGGGTAGGCGACACTGAAGCTTTCTTT. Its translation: CASSPRVGDTEAFF.

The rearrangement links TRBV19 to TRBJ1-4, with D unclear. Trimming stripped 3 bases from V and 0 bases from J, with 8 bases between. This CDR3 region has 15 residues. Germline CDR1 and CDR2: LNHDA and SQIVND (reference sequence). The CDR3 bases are TGTGCCAGTAGTATCGGGGTTGCAACTAATGAAAAACTGTTTTTT. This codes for CASSIGVATNEKLFF.

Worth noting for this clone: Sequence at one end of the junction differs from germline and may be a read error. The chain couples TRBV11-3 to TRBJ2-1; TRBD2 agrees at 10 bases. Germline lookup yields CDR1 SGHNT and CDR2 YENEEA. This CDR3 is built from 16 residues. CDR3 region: CASSGQRGGSNNEQFF. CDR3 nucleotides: TGTGCCAGCAGCGGACAGCGGGGGGGCTCCAACAATGAGCAGTTCTTC.